This T cell receptor (beta chain) was profiled in a study of OX40 agonist ivuxolimab in advanced cancers. In the study overall: Ivuxolimab, which is an agonistic anti-OX40 (CD134) antibody, was administered to the patients. Having had anti-PD-1, anti-PD-L1 or anti-CTLA-4 therapy before was allowed, and around 39% had some. Study-wide results and caveats: Antigen specificity of clonally expanded peripheral T cells was not established.

V lost 4 bases to trimming and J lost 0 bases, with 7 bases between them. Germline-derived CDR1 and CDR2 are SNHLY and FYNNEI. CDR3 length equals 13 residues. As for this clone: The antigen is not known.

Clones were sequenced by immunoSEQ multiplex PCR, and TCRdb holds only the in-frame ones, with some missing. Of 47,000 or so clones listed, roughly 90% are singletons. This sequence was found in an adult with an advanced solid tumor such as melanoma, head and neck, liver or kidney cancer. The chain couples TRBV2 to TRBJ2-7; D remains ambiguous. Sequenced here: CD4+ or CD8+ T cells sorted from blood, sampled in a trial of the OX40 agonist ivuxolimab. The CDR3 DNA follows: TGTGCCAGCAGTGTTGATAGCTCCTACGAGCAGTACTTC. Translation gives CASSVDSSYEQYF.